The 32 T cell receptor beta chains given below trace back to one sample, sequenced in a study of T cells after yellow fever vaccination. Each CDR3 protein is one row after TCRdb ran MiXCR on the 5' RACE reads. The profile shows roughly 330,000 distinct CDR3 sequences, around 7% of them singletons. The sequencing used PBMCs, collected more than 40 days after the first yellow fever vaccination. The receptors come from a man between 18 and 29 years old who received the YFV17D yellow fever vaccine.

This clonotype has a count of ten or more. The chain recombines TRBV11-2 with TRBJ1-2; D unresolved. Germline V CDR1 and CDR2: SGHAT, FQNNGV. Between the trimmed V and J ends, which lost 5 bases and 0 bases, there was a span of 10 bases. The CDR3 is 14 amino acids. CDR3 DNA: TGTGCCAGCAGCCCGCAGAGAGCTAACTATGGCTACACCTTC. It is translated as CASSPQRANYGYTF. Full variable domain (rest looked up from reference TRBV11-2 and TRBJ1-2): EAGVAQSPRYKIIEKRQSVAFWCNPISGHATLYWYQQILGQGPKLLIQFQNNGVVDDSQLPKDRFSAERLKGVDSTLKIQPAKLEDSAVYLCASSPQRANYGYTFGSGTRLTVV.

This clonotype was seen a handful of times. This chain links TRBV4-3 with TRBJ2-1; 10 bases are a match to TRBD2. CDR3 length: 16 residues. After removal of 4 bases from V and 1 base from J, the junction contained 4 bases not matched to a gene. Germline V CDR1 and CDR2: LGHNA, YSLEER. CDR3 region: CASSLKGLASYNEQFF. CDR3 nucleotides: TGCGCCAGCAGCCTGAAGGGACTAGCGTCCTACAATGAGCAGTTCTTC.

In DNA form, the CDR3 reads TGCAGTGCTAGAGATCGGACAGGGGGACACAATCAGCCCCAGCATTTT. Protein sequence: CSARDRTGGHNQPQHF. V gene TRBV20-1 combines with J gene TRBJ1-5, with TRBD1 matching over 10 bases. From germline, CDR1 is DFQATT and CDR2 SNEGSKA (reference sequence). The length of the CDR3 is 16 residues. The V gene end was trimmed by 0 bases and the J gene end by 3 bases; junction bases not matched to a gene: 5.

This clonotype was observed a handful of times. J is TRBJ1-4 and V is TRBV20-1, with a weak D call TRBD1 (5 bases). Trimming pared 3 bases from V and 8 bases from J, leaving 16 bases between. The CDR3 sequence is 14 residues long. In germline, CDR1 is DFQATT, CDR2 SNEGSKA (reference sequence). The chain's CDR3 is CSARLLGAGEKLFF. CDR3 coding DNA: TGCAGTGCTAGGCTACTCGGGGCAGGGGAAAAACTGTTTTTT.

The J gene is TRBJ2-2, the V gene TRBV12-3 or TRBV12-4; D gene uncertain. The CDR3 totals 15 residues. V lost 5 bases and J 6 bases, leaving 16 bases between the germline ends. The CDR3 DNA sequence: TGTGCCAGCAGTCCCACCCCCGGAGCGTCCGGGGAGCTGTTTTTT. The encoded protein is CASSPTPGASGELFF.

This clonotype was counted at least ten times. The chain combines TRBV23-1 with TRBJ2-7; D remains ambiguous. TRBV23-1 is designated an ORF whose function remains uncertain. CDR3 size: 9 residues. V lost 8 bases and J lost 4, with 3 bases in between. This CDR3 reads CASQYEQYV. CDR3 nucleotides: TGCGCCAGCCAATACGAGCAGTACGTC.

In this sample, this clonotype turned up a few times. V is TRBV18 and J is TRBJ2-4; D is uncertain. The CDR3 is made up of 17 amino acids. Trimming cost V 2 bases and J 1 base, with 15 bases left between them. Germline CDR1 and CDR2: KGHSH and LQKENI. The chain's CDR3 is CASSPGLTGGAKNIQYF. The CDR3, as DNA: TGTGCCAGCTCACCAGGCCTTACTGGCGGTGCCAAAAACATTCAGTACTTC.

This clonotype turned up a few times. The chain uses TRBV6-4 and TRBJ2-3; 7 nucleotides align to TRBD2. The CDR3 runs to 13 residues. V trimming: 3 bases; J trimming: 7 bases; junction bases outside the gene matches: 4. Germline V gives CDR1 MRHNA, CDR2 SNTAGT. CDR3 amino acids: CASSESGTNTQYF. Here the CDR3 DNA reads TGTGCCAGCAGTGAAAGCGGGACTAATACGCAGTATTTT.

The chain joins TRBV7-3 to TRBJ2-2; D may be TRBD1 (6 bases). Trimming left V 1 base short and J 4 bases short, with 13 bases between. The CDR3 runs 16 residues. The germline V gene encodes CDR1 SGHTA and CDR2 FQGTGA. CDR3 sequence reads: CASSLMSGAGTGELFF. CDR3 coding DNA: TGTGCCAGCAGCTTAATGTCAGGGGCCGGCACCGGGGAGCTGTTTTTT.

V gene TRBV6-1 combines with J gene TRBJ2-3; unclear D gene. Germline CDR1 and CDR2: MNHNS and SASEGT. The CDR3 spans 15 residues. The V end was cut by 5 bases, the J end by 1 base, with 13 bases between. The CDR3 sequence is CASSTPESGTDTQYF. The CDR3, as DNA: TGTGCCAGCAGTACCCCGGAGAGCGGCACAGATACGCAGTATTTT.

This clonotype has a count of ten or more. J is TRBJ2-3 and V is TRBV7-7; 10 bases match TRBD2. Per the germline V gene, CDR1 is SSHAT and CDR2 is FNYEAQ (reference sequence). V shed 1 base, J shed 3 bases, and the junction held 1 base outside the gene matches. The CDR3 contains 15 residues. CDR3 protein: CASSLGGLATDTQYF. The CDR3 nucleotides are TGTGCCAGCAGCTTAGGGGGACTAGCGACAGATACGCAGTATTTT.

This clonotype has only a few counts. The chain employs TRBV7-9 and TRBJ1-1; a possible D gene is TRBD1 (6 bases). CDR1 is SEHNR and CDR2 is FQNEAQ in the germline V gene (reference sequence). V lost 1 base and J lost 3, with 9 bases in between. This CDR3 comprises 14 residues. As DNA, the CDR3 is TGTGCCAGCAGCTTAGAGGGGGTGGACACTGAAGCTTTCTTT. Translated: CASSLEGVDTEAFF.

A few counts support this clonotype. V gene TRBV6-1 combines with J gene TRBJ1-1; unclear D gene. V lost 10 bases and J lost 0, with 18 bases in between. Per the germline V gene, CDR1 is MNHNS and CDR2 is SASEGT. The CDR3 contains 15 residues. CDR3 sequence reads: CAIEPPKALNTEAFF. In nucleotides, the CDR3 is TGTGCCATAGAGCCACCGAAAGCACTGAACACTGAAGCTTTCTTT.

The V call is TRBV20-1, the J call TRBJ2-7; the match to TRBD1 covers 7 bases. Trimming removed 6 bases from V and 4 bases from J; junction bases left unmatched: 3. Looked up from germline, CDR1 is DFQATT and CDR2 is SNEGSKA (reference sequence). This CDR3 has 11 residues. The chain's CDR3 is CSAYRGYEQYV. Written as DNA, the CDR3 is TGCAGTGCCTACAGGGGTTACGAGCAGTACGTC.

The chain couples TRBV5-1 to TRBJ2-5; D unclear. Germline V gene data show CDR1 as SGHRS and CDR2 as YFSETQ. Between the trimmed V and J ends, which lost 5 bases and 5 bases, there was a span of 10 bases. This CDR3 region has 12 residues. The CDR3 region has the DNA TGCGCCAGCAGGGTCGAGCCCGAGACCCAGTACTTC. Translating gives CASRVEPETQYF.

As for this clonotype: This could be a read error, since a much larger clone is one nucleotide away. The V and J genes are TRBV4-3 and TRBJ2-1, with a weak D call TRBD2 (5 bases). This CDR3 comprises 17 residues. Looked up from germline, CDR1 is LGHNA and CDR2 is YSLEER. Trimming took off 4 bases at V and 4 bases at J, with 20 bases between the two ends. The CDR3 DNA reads TGCGCCAGCAGCCCAGATGGGGTCAGCTGGGAGTACAATGAGCAGTTCTTC. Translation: CASSPDGVSWEYNEQFF.

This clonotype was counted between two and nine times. CDR3 DNA: TGCAGTGCTAGAGACATGGTTGGCGACGAGCAGTACGTC. Protein: CSARDMVGDEQYV. V usage is TRBV20-1 and J usage is TRBJ2-7; D uncertain. The CDR3 has 13 residues. Trimming removed 0 bases from V and 5 bases from J, with 11 bases in between. Germline V lookup: CDR1 DFQATT, CDR2 SNEGSKA (reference sequence).

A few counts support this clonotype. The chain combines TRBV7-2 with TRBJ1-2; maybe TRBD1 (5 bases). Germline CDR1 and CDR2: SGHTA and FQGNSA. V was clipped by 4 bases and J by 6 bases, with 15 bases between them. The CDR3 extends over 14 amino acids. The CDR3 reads CASSSRTQTDGYTF. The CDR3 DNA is TGTGCCAGCAGCTCCCGGACTCAGACAGATGGCTACACCTTC.

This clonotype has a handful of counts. CDR3 region: CAISDRVGNTIYF. As DNA, the CDR3 is TGTGCCATCAGCGACAGGGTTGGAAACACCATATATTTT. This chain uses TRBV10-3 with TRBJ1-3, with 7 bases identical to TRBD1. The CDR3 extends over 13 amino acids. The germline CDR1 and CDR2 sequences are ENHRY and SYGVKD. The J segment lost 3 bases and the V segment lost 6 bases, leaving 2 bases of the junction unmatched.

CDR3 residues: CASSLKVAGGDTGELFF. The CDR3 DNA sequence: TGCGCCAGCAGCTTGAAGGTGGCAGGGGGCGACACCGGGGAGCTGTTTTTT. V and J are TRBV5-1 and TRBJ2-2; 8 bases fit TRBD1. Looked up from germline, CDR1 is SGHRS and CDR2 is YFSETQ. The CDR3 contains 17 residues. The V gene end was trimmed by 1 base and the J gene end by 3 bases; junction bases not matched to a gene: 8.

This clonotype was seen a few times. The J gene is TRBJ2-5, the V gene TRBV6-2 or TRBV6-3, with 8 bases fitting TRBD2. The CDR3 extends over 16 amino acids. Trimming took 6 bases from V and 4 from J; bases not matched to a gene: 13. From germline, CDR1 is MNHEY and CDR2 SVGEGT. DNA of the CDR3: TGTGCCAGCAGCTACGGGGGCAGAGCGGGGGCAGAGACCCAGTACTTC. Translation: CASSYGGRAGAETQYF.

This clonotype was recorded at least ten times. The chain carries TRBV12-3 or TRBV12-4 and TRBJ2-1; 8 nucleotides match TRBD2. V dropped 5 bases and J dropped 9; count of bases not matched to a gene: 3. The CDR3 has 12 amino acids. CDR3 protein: CASSGLAFEQFF. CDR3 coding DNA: TGTGCCAGCAGTGGACTAGCATTTGAGCAGTTCTTC.

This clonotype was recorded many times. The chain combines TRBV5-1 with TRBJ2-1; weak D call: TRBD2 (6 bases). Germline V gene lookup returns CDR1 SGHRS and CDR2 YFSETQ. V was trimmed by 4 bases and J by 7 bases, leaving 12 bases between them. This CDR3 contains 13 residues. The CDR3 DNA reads TGCGCCAGCAGCCCGGGGACTGTAAATGAGCAGTTCTTC. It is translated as CASSPGTVNEQFF. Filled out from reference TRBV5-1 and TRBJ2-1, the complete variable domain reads KAGVTQTPRYLIKTRGQQVTLSCSPISGHRSVSWYQQTPGQGLQFLFEYFSETQRNKGNFPGRFSGRQFSNSRSEMNVSTLELGDSALYLCASSPGTVNEQFFGPGTRLTVL.

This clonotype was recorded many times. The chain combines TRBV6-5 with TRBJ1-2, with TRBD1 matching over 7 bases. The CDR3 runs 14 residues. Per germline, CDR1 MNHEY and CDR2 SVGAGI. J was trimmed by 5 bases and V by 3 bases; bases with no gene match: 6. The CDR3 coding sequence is TGTGCCAGCAGTTATACAGGGGTGGGGTATGGCTACACCTTC. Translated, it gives CASSYTGVGYGYTF.

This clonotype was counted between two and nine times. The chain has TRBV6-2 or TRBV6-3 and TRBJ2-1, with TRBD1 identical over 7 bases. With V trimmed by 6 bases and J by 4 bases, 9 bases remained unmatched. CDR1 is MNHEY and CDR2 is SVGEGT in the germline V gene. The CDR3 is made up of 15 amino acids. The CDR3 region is CASSPRDREYNEQFF. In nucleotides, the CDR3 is TGTGCCAGCAGCCCACGGGACAGAGAATACAATGAGCAGTTCTTC.

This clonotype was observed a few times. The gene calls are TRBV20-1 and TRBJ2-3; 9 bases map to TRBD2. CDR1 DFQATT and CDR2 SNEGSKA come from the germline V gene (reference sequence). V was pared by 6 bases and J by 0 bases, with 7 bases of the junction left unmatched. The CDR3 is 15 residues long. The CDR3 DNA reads TGCAGTGCAAAGCGGGGGGATCTTAGCACAGATACGCAGTATTTT. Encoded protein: CSAKRGDLSTDTQYF.

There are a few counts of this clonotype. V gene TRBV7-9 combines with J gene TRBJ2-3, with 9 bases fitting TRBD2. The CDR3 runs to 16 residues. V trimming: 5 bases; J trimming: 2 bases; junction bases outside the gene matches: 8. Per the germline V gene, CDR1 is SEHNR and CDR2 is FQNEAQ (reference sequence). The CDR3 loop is CASSPLRGGDTDTQYF. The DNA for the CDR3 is TGTGCCAGCAGCCCCTTACGCGGGGGGGACACAGATACGCAGTATTTT. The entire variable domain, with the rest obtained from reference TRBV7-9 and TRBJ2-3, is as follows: DTGVSQNPRHKITKRGQNVTFRCDPISEHNRLYWYRQTLGQGPEFLTYFQNEAQLEKSRLLSDRFSAERPKGSFSTLEIQRTEQGDSAMYLCASSPLRGGDTDTQYFGPGTRLTVL.

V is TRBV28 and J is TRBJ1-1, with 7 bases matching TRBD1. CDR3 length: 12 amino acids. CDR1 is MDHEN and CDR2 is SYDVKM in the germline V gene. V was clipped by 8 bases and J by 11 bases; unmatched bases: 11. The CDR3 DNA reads TGTGCCAGCTATAGACAGGGCGAGAGGGCTTTCTTT. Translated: CASYRQGERAFF.

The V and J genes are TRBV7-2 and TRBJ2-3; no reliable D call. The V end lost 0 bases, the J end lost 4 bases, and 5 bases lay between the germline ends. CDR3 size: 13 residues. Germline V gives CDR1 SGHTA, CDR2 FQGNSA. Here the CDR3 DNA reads TGTGCCAGCAGCTTAGCGCAACCAGATACGCAGTATTTT. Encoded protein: CASSLAQPDTQYF. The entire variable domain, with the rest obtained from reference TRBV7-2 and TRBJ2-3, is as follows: GAGVSQSPSNKVTEKGKDVELRCDPISGHTALYWYRQSLGQGLEFLIYFQGNSAPDKSGLPSDRFSAERTGGSVSTLTIQRTQQEDSAVYLCASSLAQPDTQYFGPGTRLTVL.

The DNA for the CDR3 is TGCGCCAGCAGCTTCGGGGGGGGAAACGAGCAGTACGTC. This translates into CASSFGGGNEQYV. The chain joins TRBV5-1 to TRBJ2-7, with TRBD2 matching over 8 bases. The CDR3 is 13 amino acids. Germline-derived CDR1 and CDR2 are SGHRS and YFSETQ. J was trimmed by 5 bases and V by 2 bases; bases with no gene match: 3.

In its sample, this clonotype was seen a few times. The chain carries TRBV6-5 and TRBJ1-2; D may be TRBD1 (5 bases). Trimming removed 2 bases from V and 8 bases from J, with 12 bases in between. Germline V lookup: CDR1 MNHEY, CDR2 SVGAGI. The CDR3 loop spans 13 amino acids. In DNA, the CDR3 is TGTGCCAGCAGTTACCGGGGACCGACGGGCTACACCTTC. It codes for CASSYRGPTGYTF.

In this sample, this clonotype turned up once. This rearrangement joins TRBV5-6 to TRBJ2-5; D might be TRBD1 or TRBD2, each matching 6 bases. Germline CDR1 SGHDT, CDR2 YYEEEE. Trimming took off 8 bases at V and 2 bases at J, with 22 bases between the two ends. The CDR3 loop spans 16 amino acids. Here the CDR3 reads CARGPGGLLRQETQYF. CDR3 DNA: TGTGCCAGGGGCCCCGGGGGCCTGCTAAGGCAAGAGACCCAGTACTTC.